The 25 T cell receptor beta chains given below trace back to one sample, sequenced in a study of blood T cell repertoires in COVID-19. Measured with immunoSEQ multiplex PCR; TCRdb has only the in-frame clones, and not every one. The top ten hold roughly 8.3% of the sample, which has fewer than 150,000 clones, 84% seen once. The sequencing sample was made of peripheral blood. The receptor set was obtained from a woman aged 80 or over in a cohort sampled during active or convalescent COVID-19.

The rearrangement joins TRBV5-1 to TRBJ2-5; 7 bases map to TRBD2. Germline-derived CDR1 and CDR2 are SGHRS and YFSETQ. The ends lost 3 bases at V and 1 base at J; junction bases unmatched: 6. This CDR3 region has 15 residues. The CDR3 is CASSWSGAPQETQYF. The CDR3 DNA follows: TGCGCCAGCAGCTGGAGCGGGGCCCCCCAAGAGACCCAGTACTTC.

This clone turned up a few times. The V gene is TRBV5-4, the J gene TRBJ1-6; possible D gene TRBD1, 5 bases. V was trimmed by 3 bases and J by 5 bases, leaving 21 bases between them. CDR1 and CDR2 (germline): SGHNT, YYREEE (reference sequence). The CDR3 is 18 amino acids. The CDR3 DNA sequence: TGTGCCAGCAGCTGGCAGGGTTTGATCCTAGATAATAATTCACCCCTCCACTTT. This encodes CASSWQGLILDNNSPLHF.

This chain joins TRBV20-1 and TRBJ2-5, with 7 nucleotides matching TRBD2. There are 13 residues in the CDR3. With V trimmed by 3 bases and J by 5 bases, 6 bases remained unmatched. CDR1 and CDR2 (germline): DFQATT, SNEGSKA (reference sequence). The CDR3 protein is CSASRGVGETQYF. CDR3 bases: TGCAGTGCTAGTCGGGGGGTAGGGGAGACCCAGTACTTC.

The chain has TRBV18 and TRBJ2-5; D is possibly TRBD2 (6 bases). The CDR3 extends over 13 amino acids. Germline V gene sequence: CDR1 KGHSH, CDR2 LQKENI. V lost 3 bases and J 7 bases, leaving 12 bases between the germline ends. CDR3 sequence reads: CASSPRDLPTQYF. CDR3 bases: TGTGCCAGCTCACCGCGGGACCTCCCGACCCAGTACTTC.

This sequence joins TRBV10-3 and TRBJ1-1, with 8 bases matching TRBD1. Germline V CDR1 and CDR2: ENHRY, SYGVKD. V was pared by 6 bases and J by 7 bases, with 13 bases of the junction left unmatched. This CDR3 contains 15 residues. CDR3 nucleotides: TGTGCCATCAGAACCGGGACAGGAGAGTCCTATGAAGCTTTCTTT. Translating gives CAIRTGTGESYEAFF.

This clone showed up just a few times. The J gene is TRBJ1-2, the V gene TRBV10-3, with 7 bases identical to TRBD1. V lost 3 bases, J lost 6 bases, and 16 bases stayed unmatched. Germline loops: CDR1 ENHRY, CDR2 SYGVKD. The CDR3 extends over 17 amino acids. The CDR3 nucleotides are TGTGCCATCAGTGAAATGGGGGCACAGGGGTTTTCGGATGGCTACACCTTC. Translating gives CAISEMGAQGFSDGYTF.

The CDR3 sequence: CATSDPTGEIYGYTF. As DNA, the CDR3 is TGTGCCACCAGTGACCCGACGGGAGAGATCTATGGCTACACCTTC. The chain links TRBV24-1 to TRBJ1-2; no definite D call. V lost 4 bases to trimming and J lost 4 bases, with 15 bases between them. Germline V gene sequence: CDR1 KGHDR, CDR2 SFDVKD. This CDR3 is built from 15 residues.

J is TRBJ1-2 and V is TRBV9; 9 bases are shared with TRBD1. This CDR3 spans 15 amino acids. After removal of 4 bases from V and 11 bases from J, the junction contained 15 bases not matched to a gene. Germline values: CDR1 SGDLS, CDR2 YYNGEE. In DNA form, the CDR3 reads TGTGCCAGCAGCTCCCTCGGGACAGGGCTTCTGAGGTACACCTTC. Its translation: CASSSLGTGLLRYTF.

The chain couples TRBV11-2 to TRBJ2-5; 8 positions match TRBD1. Trimming cost V 3 bases and J 5 bases; bases outside gene matches: 17. From germline, CDR1 is SGHAT and CDR2 FQNNGV. The CDR3 spans 18 residues. In DNA form, the CDR3 reads TGTGCCAGCAGCTTGCCCGGGATCGGCAGGGGGCGGTCGGAGACCCAGTACTTC. It specifies CASSLPGIGRGRSETQYF.

This clone was observed once. The genes are TRBV5-8 and TRBJ1-2; no firm D call. Germline-derived CDR1 and CDR2 are SGHTS and YDEGEE. This CDR3 has 14 amino acids. V was cut by 1 base and J by 8 bases, with 15 bases left in between. In DNA form, the CDR3 reads TGTGCCAGCAGCTTGATTGTGAGGGCGGGAGGCTACACCTTC. Its protein product is CASSLIVRAGGYTF.

The chain couples TRBV5-1 to TRBJ1-6; 7 positions agree with TRBD1. Trimming cost V 0 bases and J 10 bases; bases outside gene matches: 10. CDR1 and CDR2 (germline): SGHRS, YFSETQ. The CDR3 has 16 residues. The CDR3 reads CASSLVMTGKGSPLHF. The CDR3, as DNA: TGCGCCAGCAGCTTGGTGATGACAGGGAAGGGCTCACCCCTCCACTTT.

Only one count was recorded for this clone. This chain links TRBV7-9 with TRBJ1-1; D perhaps matches TRBD1 (5 bases). Per the germline V gene, CDR1 is SEHNR and CDR2 is FQNEAQ (reference sequence). The V end was cut by 2 bases, the J end by 3 bases, with 7 bases between. The length of the CDR3 is 13 residues. CDR3 bases: TGTGCCAGCAGCTTAATAGGGGACACTGAAGCTTTCTTT. Amino acid sequence: CASSLIGDTEAFF.

J is TRBJ1-6 and V is TRBV5-1; the D is unclear. Germline V gives CDR1 SGHRS, CDR2 YFSETQ. The CDR3 contains 15 residues. V was pared by 0 bases and J by 5 bases, with 9 bases between. The CDR3 spells CASSLVAQNNSPLHF. The CDR3 DNA sequence: TGCGCCAGCAGCTTGGTAGCGCAGAATAATTCACCCCTCCACTTT.

The chain is built from TRBV19 and TRBJ1-6; D remains ambiguous. Per germline, CDR1 LNHDA and CDR2 SQIVND (reference sequence). This CDR3 contains 15 residues. Trimming took off 7 bases at V and 2 bases at J, with 12 bases between the two ends. CDR3 residues: CASTVRVTYNSPLHF. The CDR3 DNA follows: TGTGCCAGTACCGTACGGGTTACCTATAATTCACCCCTCCACTTT. The full variable domain, in which reference TRBV19 and TRBJ1-6 provide the parts outside the CDR3, is DGGITQSPKYLFRKEGQNVTLSCEQNLNHDAMYWYRQDPGQGLRLIYYSQIVNDFQKGDIAEGYSVSREKKESFPLTVTSAQKNPTAFYLCASTVRVTYNSPLHFGNGTRLTVT.

On this clone itself: The sample contains more than one DNA sequence encoding this CDR3. The rearrangement joins TRBV30 to TRBJ1-5, with D maybe TRBD1 (6 bases). Germline V lookup: CDR1 GTSNPN, CDR2 SVGIG (reference sequence). V lost 0 bases, J lost 7 bases, and 10 bases lay in between. CDR3 size: 13 residues. The CDR3 sequence is CAWSVQGGQPQHF. In DNA form, the CDR3 reads TGTGCCTGGAGTGTACAGGGCGGACAGCCCCAGCATTTT.

V is TRBV5-1 and J is TRBJ2-7; D possibly corresponds to TRBD1 (6 bases). This CDR3 spans 12 amino acids. Deletions cut 4 bases from V and 6 bases from J, with 11 bases between. The germline gives CDR1 SGHRS, CDR2 YFSETQ. For the CDR3, the DNA is TGCGCCAGCAGCCAGACAGGTTCCGAGCAGTACTTC. This sequence encodes CASSQTGSEQYF.

The J gene is TRBJ2-1, the V gene TRBV29-1, with D perhaps TRBD1 (6 bases). Trimming stripped 6 bases from V and 9 bases from J, with 24 bases between. The CDR3 extends over 15 amino acids. Germline CDR1 and CDR2: SQVTM and ANQGSEA. CDR3 sequence: CSVRLYTGPRGEQFF. CDR3 bases: TGCAGCGTCCGTCTTTACACAGGGCCCCGCGGTGAGCAGTTCTTC.

The CDR3: CASRGTSGEGDTQYF. The CDR3 nucleotides read TGTGCCAGCAGGGGGACTAGCGGGGAGGGAGATACGCAGTATTTT. The rearrangement uses TRBV2 and TRBJ2-3, with 13 bases aligning to TRBD2. The CDR3 is 15 amino acids. V lost 6 bases to trimming and J lost 5 bases; unmatched junction nucleotides: 5. Germline values: CDR1 SNHLY, CDR2 FYNNEI.

The genes are TRBV5-6 and TRBJ2-7, with D perhaps TRBD1 (5 bases). Germline lookup yields CDR1 SGHDT and CDR2 YYEEEE. V was pared by 2 bases and J by 5 bases, with 11 bases between. This CDR3 spans 13 amino acids. CDR3 nucleotides: TGTGCCAGCAGCTTAGGCAGGGCCCACGAGCAGTACTTC. Protein: CASSLGRAHEQYF.

This chain links TRBV30 with TRBJ2-7; 9 bases fit TRBD1. Germline-derived CDR1 and CDR2 are GTSNPN and SVGIG (reference sequence). J was trimmed by 5 bases and V by 0 bases; bases with no gene match: 8. The CDR3 contains 15 residues. CDR3 amino acids: CAWSVFLGQGNEQYF. In DNA form, the CDR3 reads TGTGCCTGGAGTGTCTTTCTCGGACAGGGGAACGAGCAGTACTTC.

Only one count was recorded for this clone. The chain carries TRBV6-5 and TRBJ1-2; the D is unclear. Germline CDR1 and CDR2: MNHEY and SVGAGI. V lost 6 bases to trimming and J lost 3 bases, with 5 bases between them. CDR3 size: 11 residues. The CDR3 DNA sequence: TGTGCCAGCAGCCATCACTATGGCTACACCTTC. This sequence encodes CASSHHYGYTF.

V and J are TRBV5-4 and TRBJ2-5; possibly TRBD2 for D (6 bases). With 3 bases removed from V and 7 bases from J, the gap between germline ends came to 13 bases. Germline V lookup: CDR1 SGHNT, CDR2 YYREEE (reference sequence). The CDR3 covers 13 residues. The CDR3 DNA follows: TGTGCCAGCAGCTCGGGACTCGAAGGGACCCAGTACTTC. This gives the protein CASSSGLEGTQYF.

The chain combines TRBV5-1 with TRBJ1-4, with 8 positions matching TRBD1. The germline CDR1 and CDR2 sequences are SGHRS and YFSETQ. V shed 0 bases, J shed 10 bases, and the junction held 11 bases outside the gene matches. The CDR3 is 16 residues long. CDR3 in DNA: TGCGCCAGCAGCTTGGGACCGGGACAGGCGTCGGGAAAACTGTTTTTT. Residues: CASSLGPGQASGKLFF. Variable domain in full (rest from reference TRBV5-1 and TRBJ1-4): KAGVTQTPRYLIKTRGQQVTLSCSPISGHRSVSWYQQTPGQGLQFLFEYFSETQRNKGNFPGRFSGRQFSNSRSEMNVSTLELGDSALYLCASSLGPGQASGKLFFGSGTQLSVL.

This chain links TRBV11-2 with TRBJ2-2; 7 nucleotides match TRBD2. Trimming at V came to 6 bases and at J to 1 base, leaving 5 bases not matched to a gene. Germline V gene lookup returns CDR1 SGHAT and CDR2 FQNNGV. The CDR3 runs to 15 residues. The CDR3 DNA follows: TGTGCCAGCAGTTTGGCGGGGGTGAACACCGGGGAGCTGTTTTTT. It specifies CASSLAGVNTGELFF.

This rearrangement joins TRBV29-1 to TRBJ2-4, with a possible D match to TRBD2 (7 bases). V lost 7 bases and J 0 bases, leaving 13 bases between the germline ends. In germline, CDR1 is SQVTM, CDR2 ANQGSEA. The CDR3 covers 14 residues. CDR3 region: CSAVRGLAKNIQYF. The CDR3 nucleotides are TGCAGCGCGGTGCGGGGGCTAGCCAAAAACATTCAGTACTTC.